The 26 T cell receptor beta chains below all came from one sample that was sequenced in a study of cytomegalovirus exposure and HLA in healthy donors. Both 60 Vbeta primers and 13 Jbeta primers went into the PCR. The repertoire was sequenced with immunoSEQ multiplex PCR; TCRdb's copy has only in-frame clones and lacks some. The table records about 200,000 clones, over 65% of them present only once. The source material was PBMCs. The receptor set was obtained from a man younger than 30 in good health and CMV-seronegative.

The rearrangement uses TRBV7-8 and TRBJ2-1; 14 bases map to TRBD2. Germline V gives CDR1 SGHVS, CDR2 FQNEAQ. The V gene end was trimmed by 2 bases and the J gene end by 14 bases; junction bases not matched to a gene: 17. The CDR3 runs 18 residues. The CDR3 is CASSLQSPGLAGGIREFF. The CDR3 DNA is TGTGCCAGCAGCTTACAGTCCCCCGGACTAGCGGGAGGTATAAGGGAGTTCTTC.

The chain employs TRBV7-9 and TRBJ2-7, with a tentative D call TRBD2 (7 bases). The germline V gene has CDR1 SEHNR and CDR2 FQNEAQ (reference sequence). Trimming removed 5 bases from V and 2 bases from J, with 19 bases in between. The CDR3 has 16 amino acids. CDR3 nucleotides: TGTGCCAGCAGCCCCGCTGGGGGGGGGCCGCCCTACGAGCAGTACTTC. Translated: CASSPAGGGPPYEQYF.

The chain employs TRBV6-1 and TRBJ2-1, with 9 bases that match TRBD2. CDR1 and CDR2 from the germline V gene are MNHNS and SASEGT. Unmatched junction bases numbered 4, after V lost 1 base and J lost 12 bases. The CDR3 covers 13 residues. The CDR3 DNA reads as TGTGCCAGCAGTGAAGTAGCGGGAGTCGGGCAGTTCTTC. Amino acid sequence: CASSEVAGVGQFF.

This chain links TRBV5-1 with TRBJ1-2, with D possibly being TRBD1 (5 bases). The V and J ends lost 4 bases and 1 base respectively, with 20 bases between them. Per germline, CDR1 SGHRS and CDR2 YFSETQ. This CDR3 contains 17 residues. In nucleotides, the CDR3 is TGCGCCAGCAGCCCGGAGGGGAGGACAAACCTTAACTATGGCTACACCTTC. Amino acids: CASSPEGRTNLNYGYTF.

This chain connects TRBV28 to TRBJ2-2, with D possibly matching TRBD2 (6 bases). Trimming removed 5 bases at V and 4 bases at J, with 8 bases between. Per germline, CDR1 MDHEN and CDR2 SYDVKM. The CDR3 has 13 amino acids. The CDR3 sequence is CASSRGTTGELFF. DNA for the CDR3: TGTGCCAGCAGTCGGGGGACCACCGGGGAGCTGTTTTTT.

The J gene is TRBJ2-7, the V gene TRBV9, with D possibly matching TRBD1 (6 bases). The CDR3 runs 16 residues. Germline V gene sequence: CDR1 SGDLS, CDR2 YYNGEE. Trimming cost V 3 bases and J 7 bases, with 23 bases left between them. The DNA of the CDR3 is TGTGCCAGCAGCGCCGGACAGTCGGGGTGGGCGGAAGAGCAGTACTTC. Translated, it gives CASSAGQSGWAEEQYF.

The genes are TRBV9 and TRBJ1-4, with TRBD1 identical over 10 bases. V shed 4 bases and J 2 bases; nucleotides not matched to a gene: 8. The CDR3 loop spans 17 amino acids. Germline V gives CDR1 SGDLS, CDR2 YYNGEE. CDR3 loop: CASSPRTGGETNEKLFF. CDR3 bases: TGTGCCAGCAGCCCCCGGACAGGGGGGGAGACTAATGAAAAACTGTTTTTT.

V and J are TRBV5-4 and TRBJ2-5, with 11 bases aligning to TRBD2. V was clipped by 3 bases and J by 5 bases; unmatched bases: 6. Per germline, CDR1 SGHNT and CDR2 YYREEE (reference sequence). This CDR3 has 15 residues. The CDR3 nucleotides read TGTGCCAGCAGCTCACTAGCGGGAGCAGGGGAGACCCAGTACTTC. As protein: CASSSLAGAGETQYF.

V is TRBV29-1 and J is TRBJ2-1, with a weak D call TRBD1 (6 bases). The CDR3 runs 13 residues. Germline CDR1 SQVTM, CDR2 ANQGSEA. Trimming stripped 3 bases from V and 1 base from J, with 7 bases between. CDR3 loop: CSVDRGSYNEQFF. DNA of the CDR3: TGCAGCGTTGACAGGGGATCCTACAATGAGCAGTTCTTC.

The V call is TRBV27, the J call TRBJ2-1; TRBD2 aligns across 13 bases. J lost 8 bases, V lost 8 bases, and 12 bases had no gene match. Per germline, CDR1 MNHEY and CDR2 SMNVEV (reference sequence). This CDR3 is built from 16 residues. CDR3 amino acids: CASGPGTSGIFDEQFF. The CDR3 DNA sequence: TGTGCCAGCGGCCCCGGGACTAGCGGGATATTCGATGAGCAGTTCTTC.

This clone was recorded a few times. V usage is TRBV5-6 and J usage is TRBJ2-4, with unresolved D. V was trimmed by 0 bases and J by 0 bases, leaving 7 bases between them. The V gene's germline CDR1 is SGHDT and CDR2 YYEEEE. CDR3 length: 15 amino acids. The CDR3 spells CASSLGVLAKNIQYF. CDR3 in DNA: TGTGCCAGCAGCTTGGGTGTCCTAGCCAAAAACATTCAGTACTTC.

The J gene is TRBJ2-1, the V gene TRBV11-3, with D possibly TRBD2 on 5 matching bases. The germline gives CDR1 SGHNT, CDR2 YENEEA. V was trimmed by 5 bases and J by 6 bases, leaving 11 bases between them. The CDR3 contains 13 residues. CDR3 nucleotide sequence: TGTGCCAGCAGCCAAGAGGGATTCAATGAGCAGTTCTTC. Translated: CASSQEGFNEQFF.

This clone has more than one count but fewer than ten. This rearrangement joins TRBV9 to TRBJ2-5, with D tentatively TRBD1 (5 bases). TRBJ2-7 matches the DNA end more closely, so the J call is doubtful. This CDR3 region has 16 residues. The V gene's germline CDR1 is SGDLS and CDR2 YYNGEE. The CDR3 bases are TGTGCCAGCAGCTCGAAACCCTGGGGCAGGGTGAGCGAGCAGTACTTC. Amino acid sequence: CASSSKPWGRVSEQYF.

The J gene is TRBJ2-7, the V gene TRBV28; 9 bases fit TRBD1. This CDR3 region has 16 residues. CDR1 is MDHEN, CDR2 SYDVKM, per germline. V lost 5 bases and J lost 0; bases outside the gene matches: 8. The CDR3 DNA is TGTGCCAGCAGTACCCCCGGGACAGGGAACTCCTACGAGCAGTACTTC. This sequence encodes CASSTPGTGNSYEQYF.

V gene TRBV2 combines with J gene TRBJ1-3; perhaps TRBD1 as D (5 bases). This CDR3 is 12 amino acids long. V shed 6 bases and J shed 8 bases, with 11 bases lying between them. Looked up from germline, CDR1 is SNHLY and CDR2 is FYNNEI. Here the CDR3 DNA reads TGTGCCAGCAGAAGAGGGGAGGACACCATATATTTT. As protein: CASRRGEDTIYF.

This clone was observed a single time. This chain joins TRBV4-1 and TRBJ2-7; 8 bases are shared with TRBD1. Germline V gene sequence: CDR1 MGHRA, CDR2 YSYEKL. V trimming: 3 bases; J trimming: 1 base; junction bases outside the gene matches: 2. The CDR3 extends over 14 amino acids. In DNA, the CDR3 is TGCGCCAGCAGCCACGGACAGGGTTCCTACGAGCAGTACTTC. Its protein is CASSHGQGSYEQYF.

This chain links TRBV15 with TRBJ1-2, with a weak D call TRBD1 (5 bases). Germline V gene data show CDR1 as LNHNV and CDR2 as YYDKDF (reference sequence). This CDR3 region has 14 residues. V was pared by 8 bases and J by 4 bases, with 17 bases between. The CDR3 nucleotides are TGTGCCACCGCAGGCCGGGGGGAAGCCTATGGCTACACCTTC. This sequence encodes CATAGRGEAYGYTF. Full variable domain (rest looked up from reference TRBV15 and TRBJ1-2): DAMVIQNPRYQVTQFGKPVTLSCSQTLNHNVMYWYQQKSSQAPKLLFHYYDKDFNNEADTPDNFQSRRPNTSFCFLDIRSPGLGDTAMYLCATAGRGEAYGYTFGSGTRLTVV.

The chain combines TRBV7-3 with TRBJ2-6; a possible D gene is TRBD1 (6 bases). The CDR3 sequence is 18 residues long. The V gene's germline CDR1 is SGHTA and CDR2 FQGTGA. V lost 5 bases, J lost 0 bases, and 17 bases lay in between. CDR3 residues: CASSPHQPGVSGANVLTF. The CDR3 DNA follows: TGTGCCAGCAGCCCACACCAACCAGGGGTCTCTGGGGCCAACGTCCTGACTTTC.

This clone was seen only a few times. The gene calls are TRBV19 and TRBJ1-1; D call uncertain. The CDR3 spans 15 residues. The ends were cut back, 2 bases at V and 4 bases at J, with 14 bases in the middle. Germline V lookup: CDR1 LNHDA, CDR2 SQIVND (reference sequence). CDR3 nucleotides: TGTGCCAGTAGTATATCGGGGAGGCGGGGCACTGAAGCTTTCTTT. This sequence encodes CASSISGRRGTEAFF.

In this sample, this clone turned up once. CDR3 loop: CASSTGTGGYEQYF. The CDR3 nucleotides are TGTGCCAGTAGCACCGGGACAGGGGGCTACGAGCAGTACTTC. The chain combines TRBV19 with TRBJ2-7, with TRBD1 identical over 11 bases. J was trimmed by 3 bases and V by 6 bases; bases with no gene match: 4. Germline loops: CDR1 LNHDA, CDR2 SQIVND (reference sequence). The CDR3 has 14 residues.

J is TRBJ2-2 and V is TRBV6-5; D ambiguous. Germline V gives CDR1 MNHEY, CDR2 SVGAGI. V lost 4 bases to trimming and J lost 6 bases, with 15 bases between them. The CDR3 is made up of 15 amino acids. The CDR3 DNA is TGTGCCAGCAGTTCAGTAGCTTGGTCTGCCGGGGAGCTGTTTTTT. Amino acids: CASSSVAWSAGELFF.

The chain carries TRBV27 and TRBJ1-2, with a possible D match to TRBD1 (6 bases). Germline V lookup: CDR1 MNHEY, CDR2 SMNVEV (reference sequence). This CDR3 contains 17 residues. V lost 5 bases and J lost 6, with 25 bases in between. CDR3 loop: CASSPATGGHPVDGYTF. CDR3 in DNA: TGTGCCAGCAGTCCTGCAACTGGGGGACACCCTGTTGATGGCTACACCTTC.

The gene calls are TRBV7-6 and TRBJ1-1; D remains ambiguous. Per germline, CDR1 SGHVS and CDR2 FNYEAQ. The CDR3 consists of 13 residues. The V end lost 5 bases, the J end lost 1 base, and 8 bases lay between the germline ends. CDR3 amino acids: CASSPGWNTEAFF. The CDR3 region has the DNA TGTGCCAGCAGCCCCGGGTGGAACACTGAAGCTTTCTTT. Full variable domain (rest looked up from reference TRBV7-6 and TRBJ1-1): GAGVSQSPRYKVTKRGQDVALRCDPISGHVSLYWYRQALGQGPEFLTYFNYEAQQDKSGLPNDRFSAERPEGSISTLTIQRTEQRDSAMYRCASSPGWNTEAFFGQGTRLTVV.

Details on this clone: One end of the junction does not line up with germline, which may come from a read error. V and J are TRBV7-9 and TRBJ2-5; 12 nucleotides align to TRBD2. CDR3 length: 15 residues. The V gene's germline CDR1 is SEHNR and CDR2 FQNEAQ (reference sequence). This CDR3 is CSSSFTTSGSETQYF. The DNA for the CDR3 is TGTTCCAGCAGCTTTACGACTAGCGGGAGTGAGACCCAGTACTTC.

The chain uses TRBV9 and TRBJ2-7; D is ambiguous. This CDR3 region has 14 residues. V lost 6 bases to trimming and J lost 5 bases, with 18 bases between them. The germline V gene encodes CDR1 SGDLS and CDR2 YYNGEE. The CDR3 DNA is TGTGCCAGCACCGATGATCCCAGTTCCCACGAGCAGTACTTC. Amino acid sequence: CASTDDPSSHEQYF.

The J gene is TRBJ1-1, the V gene TRBV10-3; 9 nucleotides match TRBD1. The CDR3 has 12 residues. Germline V CDR1 and CDR2: ENHRY, SYGVKD. The V and J ends lost 7 bases and 8 bases, in that order; junction bases with no gene match: 5. The CDR3 DNA reads as TGTGCCATCATCGGACAGGGGAGAGAAGCTTTCTTT. Encoded protein: CAIIGQGREAFF.